Below, 28 T cell receptor beta chains from the same sample are listed, as sequenced in a study of Ad26.COV2.S vaccination and SARS-CoV-2 variants. As for treatment: roughly 18 received Ad26.COV2.S at low or high dose, single or two shots; about five received placebo; per-sample allocation not given. Specimens were obtained on day 63 following the first vaccine or placebo injection. Assay used: immunoSEQ multiplex PCR; TCRdb lists only in-frame clones, some missing. The repertoire holds about 350,000 clones, with roughly 90% as singletons. This specimen was peripheral blood, taken in a trial of Ad26.COV2.S vaccine versus placebo. Source of these receptors: a person aged 18-65 years who received the Ad26.COV2.S COVID-19 vaccine or a placebo.

The V call is TRBV7-9, the J call TRBJ1-4; 7 bases fit TRBD1. Germline loops: CDR1 SEHNR, CDR2 FQNEAQ (reference sequence). V shed 5 bases and J 2 bases; nucleotides not matched to a gene: 8. CDR3 length equals 16 residues. The CDR3 reads CASSDRTGSTNEKLFF. The CDR3 DNA reads as TGTGCCAGCAGCGACCGGACAGGAAGCACTAATGAAAAACTGTTTTTT. Looking up the rest from reference TRBV7-9 and TRBJ1-4 gives the full variable domain: DTGVSQNPRHKITKRGQNVTFRCDPISEHNRLYWYRQTLGQGPEFLTYFQNEAQLEKSRLLSDRFSAERPKGSFSTLEIQRTEQGDSAMYLCASSDRTGSTNEKLFFGSGTQLSVL.

The rearrangement links TRBV19 to TRBJ2-1; TRBD2 agrees at 12 bases. The ends lost 6 bases at V and 7 bases at J; junction bases unmatched: 7. The CDR3 has 15 residues. Looked up from germline, CDR1 is LNHDA and CDR2 is SQIVND (reference sequence). CDR3 residues: CASSRTSGRTNEQFF. Here the CDR3 DNA reads TGTGCCAGTAGCCGAACTAGCGGGAGGACTAATGAGCAGTTCTTC.

This clone turned up a few times. The chain combines TRBV7-9 with TRBJ2-3; D call uncertain. CDR1 and CDR2 (germline): SEHNR, FQNEAQ (reference sequence). The CDR3 runs to 16 residues. Trimming removed 5 bases at V and 0 bases at J, with 15 bases between. The CDR3 bases are TGTGCCAGCAGCCCCGGCAGGCACAGTAGCACAGATACGCAGTATTTT. It codes for CASSPGRHSSTDTQYF.

The V gene is TRBV4-3, the J gene TRBJ1-1, with D possibly matching TRBD1 (5 bases). Germline V CDR1 and CDR2: LGHNA, YSLEER. Trimming shortened V by 1 base and J by 5 bases, and 20 bases separated the two germline ends. The CDR3 loop spans 17 amino acids. The CDR3 nucleotides read TGCGCCAGCAGCCAAGTCGTCGGAGGGGCGGGAAGGACTGAAGCTTTCTTT. It specifies CASSQVVGGAGRTEAFF.

This chain connects TRBV28 to TRBJ1-2; TRBD1 matches 8 bases. The CDR3 spans 14 residues. Germline V CDR1 and CDR2: MDHEN, SYDVKM. V was clipped by 3 bases and J by 4 bases; unmatched bases: 4. The DNA of the CDR3 is TGTGCCAGCAGTTTGGGGGGACAGGTCTATGGCTACACCTTC. This gives the protein CASSLGGQVYGYTF.

With respect to this clone: Other DNA variants within this sample encode the same CDR3. The genes are TRBV5-1 and TRBJ1-1, with a weak D call TRBD1 (5 bases). Germline CDR1 and CDR2: SGHRS and YFSETQ. This CDR3 has 13 amino acids. With 3 bases removed from V and 2 bases from J, the gap between germline ends came to 8 bases. The CDR3 DNA follows: TGCGCCAGCAGCTGGGGGGGAAACACTGAAGCTTTCTTT. Amino acids: CASSWGGNTEAFF.

This sequence joins TRBV6-2 or TRBV6-3 and TRBJ2-3, with D perhaps TRBD1 (6 bases). Germline V gene lookup returns CDR1 MNHEY and CDR2 SVGEGT. V was pared by 6 bases and J by 6 bases, with 16 bases between. The CDR3 spans 14 residues. DNA for the CDR3: TGTGCCAGCAGCCCAGGGGCGAGCCTTGATACGCAGTATTTT. Its translation: CASSPGASLDTQYF.

The V call is TRBV7-8, the J call TRBJ1-3; D unclear. V lost 1 base to trimming and J lost 0 bases, with 4 bases between them. Germline lookup yields CDR1 SGHVS and CDR2 FQNEAQ. The CDR3 sequence is 14 residues long. CDR3 sequence reads: CASSLGASGNTIYF. In DNA form, the CDR3 reads TGTGCCAGCAGCTTAGGTGCCTCTGGAAACACCATATATTTT.

The V gene is TRBV9, the J gene TRBJ1-6; a possible D gene is TRBD1 (6 bases). V was trimmed by 3 bases and J by 7 bases, leaving 14 bases between them. Germline V CDR1 and CDR2: SGDLS, YYNGEE. The CDR3 is 15 amino acids. DNA for the CDR3: TGTGCCAGCAGCGCTCACGGGGGCGGCAATTCACCCCTCCACTTT. Amino acids: CASSAHGGGNSPLHF.

The rearrangement links TRBV10-3 to TRBJ1-2; D is undetermined. Germline V lookup: CDR1 ENHRY, CDR2 SYGVKD. V lost 3 bases to trimming and J lost 8 bases, with 13 bases between them. This CDR3 contains 13 residues. The CDR3 nucleotides read TGTGCCATCAGTGATCTTGGAACCGGCGGCTACACCTTC. Translated: CAISDLGTGGYTF.

The J gene is TRBJ1-5, the V gene TRBV4-1; 8 bases align to TRBD1. CDR1 is MGHRA and CDR2 is YSYEKL in the germline V gene. This CDR3 is 16 amino acids long. Trimming at V came to 6 bases and at J to 7 bases, leaving 14 bases not matched to a gene. CDR3 region: CASRERPGTGNQPQHF. CDR3 nucleotide sequence: TGCGCCAGCAGGGAACGCCCGGGGACAGGTAACCAGCCCCAGCATTTT.

Comment on this clone: A read error may produce the germline difference seen at one junction end. This chain connects TRBV15 to TRBJ1-6; possible D gene TRBD1, 6 bases. Germline V gene lookup returns CDR1 LNHNV and CDR2 YYDKDF (reference sequence). CDR3 length: 17 residues. The CDR3 sequence: CATGRDQGSSYNSPLHF. The CDR3 DNA reads TGTGCCACCGGCAGAGATCAGGGGAGCTCCTATAATTCACCCCTCCACTTT.

This clone was observed a few times. The CDR3 nucleotides are TGTGCCAGTAGTATCGGCAGATTCACTGAAGCTTTCTTT. Its translation: CASSIGRFTEAFF. This chain connects TRBV19 to TRBJ1-1; D remains unclear. Looked up from germline, CDR1 is LNHDA and CDR2 is SQIVND (reference sequence). The CDR3 totals 13 residues. Trimming removed 3 bases from V and 4 bases from J, with 9 bases in between.

V is TRBV10-3 and J is TRBJ2-1; the D gene could be TRBD1 or TRBD2 (6 bases each). The germline V gene has CDR1 ENHRY and CDR2 SYGVKD. V lost 8 bases and J lost 0, with 14 bases in between. The CDR3 spans 15 residues. The CDR3 protein is CAIRGGQGSYNEQFF. The CDR3 DNA reads as TGTGCCATCCGAGGGGGGCAGGGCTCCTACAATGAGCAGTTCTTC.

The V gene is TRBV4-3, the J gene TRBJ2-3, with D perhaps matching TRBD1 (6 bases). The CDR3 covers 13 residues. CDR1 is LGHNA and CDR2 is YSLEER in the germline V gene. Trimming shortened V by 4 bases and J by 6 bases, and 11 bases separated the two germline ends. This CDR3 reads CASSLDRSDTQYF. CDR3 sequence (DNA): TGCGCCAGCAGCCTCGACAGGTCTGATACGCAGTATTTT.

The gene calls are TRBV11-3 and TRBJ2-7; weak D call: TRBD2 (5 bases). Deletions cut 5 bases from V and 7 bases from J, with 15 bases between. This CDR3 has 13 amino acids. Germline CDR1 and CDR2: SGHNT and YENEEA. The CDR3 is CASSASISGEQYF. CDR3 bases: TGTGCCAGCAGCGCCTCAATATCGGGAGAGCAGTACTTC.

The chain is built from TRBV10-3 and TRBJ2-3, with 9 bases lining up with TRBD2. This CDR3 is built from 15 residues. The germline CDR1 and CDR2 sequences are ENHRY and SYGVKD. The junction had 10 bases not matched to a gene; V was cut back by 4 bases and J by 8 bases. The CDR3 sequence is CAISGGLAGRSTQYF. CDR3 coding DNA: TGTGCCATCAGTGGGGGCCTAGCGGGAAGATCTACGCAGTATTTT.

The table lists this clone with a few counts. The V call is TRBV29-1, the J call TRBJ2-5, with D possibly matching TRBD1 (6 bases). With 7 bases removed from V and 1 base from J, the gap between germline ends came to 13 bases. Germline-derived CDR1 and CDR2 are SQVTM and ANQGSEA. The CDR3 is made up of 13 amino acids. CDR3 amino acids: CSGARDTQETQYF. CDR3 in DNA: TGCAGCGGTGCCCGGGACACCCAAGAGACCCAGTACTTC.

The CDR3 sequence: CAISLSQGGETQYF. The CDR3 nucleotides are TGTGCCATCAGCCTCTCCCAGGGAGGAGAGACCCAGTACTTC. J is TRBJ2-5 and V is TRBV10-3, with D possibly being TRBD2 (6 bases). This CDR3 has 14 amino acids. Between the trimmed V and J ends, which lost 6 bases and 4 bases, there was a span of 15 bases. Germline V gives CDR1 ENHRY, CDR2 SYGVKD.

The rearrangement links TRBV4-3 to TRBJ1-5; a weak D match, TRBD1 (6 bases). Germline-derived CDR1 and CDR2 are LGHNA and YSLEER. The CDR3 runs 14 residues. The ends were cut back, 4 bases at V and 11 bases at J, with 18 bases in the middle. CDR3 loop: CASSLDRTATTQHF. The CDR3 region has the DNA TGCGCCAGCAGCCTAGACAGGACCGCGACGACCCAGCATTTT.

This clone was observed once. J is TRBJ1-2 and V is TRBV7-3, with a tentative D call TRBD1 (6 bases). CDR3 length equals 14 residues. Trimming pared 5 bases from V and 6 bases from J, leaving 16 bases between. Germline CDR1 and CDR2: SGHTA and FQGTGA. CDR3 region: CASSLDGTRNGYTF. The CDR3 DNA sequence: TGTGCCAGCAGCCTAGACGGGACACGGAATGGCTACACCTTC. The full variable domain, rest sourced from reference TRBV7-3 and TRBJ1-2, is GAGVSQTPSNKVTEKGKYVELRCDPISGHTALYWYRQSLGQGPEFLIYFQGTGAADDSGLPNDRFFAVRPEGSVSTLKIQRTERGDSAVYLCASSLDGTRNGYTFGSGTRLTVV.

The chain links TRBV7-3 to TRBJ2-1; D not certain. The germline V gene has CDR1 SGHTA and CDR2 FQGTGA. Trimming removed 0 bases from V and 5 bases from J, with 2 bases in between. The CDR3 runs to 12 residues. CDR3: CASSLTNNEQFF. As DNA, the CDR3 is TGTGCCAGCAGCTTAACAAACAATGAGCAGTTCTTC.

The chain uses TRBV7-2 and TRBJ2-3, with D uncertain. V shed 8 bases and J shed 2 bases, with 14 bases lying between them. Germline V CDR1 and CDR2: SGHTA, FQGNSA. CDR3 length: 14 amino acids. The CDR3 sequence is CASLPGPLTDTQYF. In DNA, the CDR3 is TGTGCCAGCCTCCCCGGACCCCTCACAGATACGCAGTATTTT.

V usage is TRBV12-3 or TRBV12-4 and J usage is TRBJ2-1; TRBD2 matches 7 bases. The CDR3 contains 13 residues. Unmatched junction bases numbered 4, after V lost 6 bases and J lost 5 bases. The CDR3 loop is CASRGLKHNEQFF. The CDR3 bases are TGTGCCAGCAGGGGACTAAAACACAATGAGCAGTTCTTC.

The chain couples TRBV11-2 to TRBJ1-6; D is perhaps TRBD1 (5 bases). Trimming shortened V by 0 bases and J by 1 base, and 10 bases separated the two germline ends. CDR1 and CDR2 from the germline V gene are SGHAT and FQNNGV. The CDR3 is made up of 17 amino acids. CDR3 nucleotide sequence: TGTGCCAGCAGCTTAGATGGTAGGGGTTCCTATAATTCACCCCTCCACTTT. Translated: CASSLDGRGSYNSPLHF.

This clone was seen a handful of times. The genes are TRBV3-1 (or the pseudogene TRBV3-2) and TRBJ1-5; possibly TRBD1 for D (5 bases). The V end was cut by 0 bases, the J end by 6 bases, with 6 bases between. The CDR3 is made up of 13 amino acids. Looked up from germline, CDR1 is LGHDT and CDR2 is YNNKEL (reference sequence). The CDR3: CASSQEGVQPQHF. The CDR3 bases are TGTGCCAGCAGCCAAGAAGGGGTTCAGCCCCAGCATTTT.

The chain links TRBV28 to TRBJ2-7; a weak D match, TRBD1 (6 bases). The V gene lost 7 bases and the J gene lost 7 bases, with 14 bases spanning the gap. The CDR3 length is 12 residues. The germline CDR1 and CDR2 sequences are MDHEN and SYDVKM. For the CDR3, the DNA is TGTGCCAGCAATATACAGGGTCGGGAGCAGTACTTC. It translates to CASNIQGREQYF.

CDR3 region: CATRHGPPLLNSPLHF. The CDR3 DNA reads as TGTGCCACCAGACACGGACCGCCACTACTGAATTCACCCCTCCACTTT. The chain combines TRBV24-1 with TRBJ1-6; D remains unclear. V gave up 7 bases and J gave up 7 bases, with 19 bases separating them. In germline, CDR1 is KGHDR, CDR2 SFDVKD. This CDR3 spans 16 amino acids.